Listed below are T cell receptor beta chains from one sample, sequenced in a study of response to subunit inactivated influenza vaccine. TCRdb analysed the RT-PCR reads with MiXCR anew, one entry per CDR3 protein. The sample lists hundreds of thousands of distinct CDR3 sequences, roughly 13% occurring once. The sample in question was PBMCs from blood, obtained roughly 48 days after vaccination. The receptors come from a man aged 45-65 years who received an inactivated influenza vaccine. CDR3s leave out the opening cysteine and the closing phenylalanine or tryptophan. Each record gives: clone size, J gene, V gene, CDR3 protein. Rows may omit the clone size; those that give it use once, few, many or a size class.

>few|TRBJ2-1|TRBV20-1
SARVAGGSYNEQF
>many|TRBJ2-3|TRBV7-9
ASSLSTSTDTQY
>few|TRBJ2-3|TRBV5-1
ASSPGTARDTQY
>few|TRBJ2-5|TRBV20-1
SAARRETQY
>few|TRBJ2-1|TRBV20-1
SAHYNEQF
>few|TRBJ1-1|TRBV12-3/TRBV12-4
ASTPRETNTEAF
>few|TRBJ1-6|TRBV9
ASSVDAGISHNSPLH
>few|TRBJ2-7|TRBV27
ASSLLFGTAAREQY
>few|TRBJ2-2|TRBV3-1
ASSLRGLASRGAGELF
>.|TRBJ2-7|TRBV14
ASSSTTGQGSYEQY
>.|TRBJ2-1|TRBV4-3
ASSQGQGRQF
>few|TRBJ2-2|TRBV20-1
SARSTGGYTGELF
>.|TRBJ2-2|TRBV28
ASRGGGELF
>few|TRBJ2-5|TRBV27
ASSRGLARTQY
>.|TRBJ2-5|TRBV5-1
ASTPGTAKETQY
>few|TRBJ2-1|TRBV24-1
ATSDLGGTSYNEQF
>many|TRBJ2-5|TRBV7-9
ASSRDREGETQY
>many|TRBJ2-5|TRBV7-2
ASSLSGGETQY
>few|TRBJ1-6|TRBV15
ATSRGRENSPLH
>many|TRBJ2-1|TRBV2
ASSLPAGSFSSYNEQF
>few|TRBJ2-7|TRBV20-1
SASDPYEQY
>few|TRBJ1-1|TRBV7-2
ASSALHEAF
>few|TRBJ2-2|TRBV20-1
SARSGSRGTGELF
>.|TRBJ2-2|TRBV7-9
ASSQGQFNTGELF
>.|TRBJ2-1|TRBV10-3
AISDPQGPSHQF
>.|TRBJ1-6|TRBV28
ASSFRGPYNSPLH
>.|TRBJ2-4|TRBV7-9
ASTQSVETKNIQY
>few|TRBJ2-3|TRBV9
ASSVASGGRGTSTDTQY
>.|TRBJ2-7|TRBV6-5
ASSYSRGWTYEQY
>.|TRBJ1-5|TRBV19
ATTGGRGQPQH
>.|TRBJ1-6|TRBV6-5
ASSYRMDSPLH
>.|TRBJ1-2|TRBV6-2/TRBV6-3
ASTEARDGYT
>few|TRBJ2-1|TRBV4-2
ASSQEPQILYNEQF
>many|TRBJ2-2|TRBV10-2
ASITGANTGELF
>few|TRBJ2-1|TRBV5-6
ASSSAGRKRNEQF
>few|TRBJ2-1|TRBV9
ASSGGGRGNEQF
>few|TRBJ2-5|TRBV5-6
ASSLSGTQY
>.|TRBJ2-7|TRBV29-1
SVETAYSYEQY
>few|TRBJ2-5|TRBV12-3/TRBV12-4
ASSLRHYQETQY
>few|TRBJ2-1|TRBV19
ASSSSRGQSSYNEQF
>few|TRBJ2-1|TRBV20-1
SARDSSSYNEQF
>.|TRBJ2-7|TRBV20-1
SANLRRRQNYEQY
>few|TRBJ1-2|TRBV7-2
ASSPRDSRNYGYT
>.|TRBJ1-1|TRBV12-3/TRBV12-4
ASSFGDFWDGSPMNTEAF
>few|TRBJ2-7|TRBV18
ASQWERSGEQY
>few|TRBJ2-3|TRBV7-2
ASSLVGGGSDTQY
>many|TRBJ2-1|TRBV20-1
SVPLGWGKSDLGRDEQF